A single sample gave rise to the 24 T cell receptor beta chains below, sequenced in a study of T cell responses to AZD1222 COVID-19 vaccine. Profiled with immunoSEQ multiplex PCR; TCRdb holds only in-frame clones, not every one. The sample records 95,000 to 100,000 clones, 87% being singletons. Sequenced here: peripheral blood, sampled on day 0 of AZD1222 vaccination. These receptors were taken from an adult in good health.

There are a few counts of this clone. The chain is built from TRBV2 and TRBJ1-1; 7 bases agree with TRBD1. CDR1 SNHLY and CDR2 FYNNEI come from the germline V gene. The V gene end was trimmed by 6 bases and the J gene end by 3 bases; junction bases not matched to a gene: 4. The CDR3 is 13 residues long. CDR3 amino acids: CASSVTGYTEAFF. In DNA, the CDR3 is TGTGCCAGCAGCGTGACAGGGTACACTGAAGCTTTCTTT.

The chain carries TRBV5-6 and TRBJ2-7, with D possibly TRBD2 on 5 matching bases. Germline V gives CDR1 SGHDT, CDR2 YYEEEE. CDR3 length: 13 residues. Trimming shortened V by 0 bases and J by 5 bases, and 9 bases separated the two germline ends. CDR3 nucleotide sequence: TGTGCCAGCAGCTTGGTTGGTAGCGACGAGCAGTACTTC. Amino acids: CASSLVGSDEQYF.

The chain couples TRBV27 to TRBJ1-4; 8 bases line up with TRBD1. Germline V gene sequence: CDR1 MNHEY, CDR2 SMNVEV (reference sequence). Germline trimming cut 0 bases from V and 4 bases from J; bases unmatched to any gene: 4. CDR3 length: 16 residues. For the CDR3, the DNA is TGTGCCAGCAGTTTATCCGGGGACAGGATTAATGAAAAACTGTTTTTT. Translating gives CASSLSGDRINEKLFF.

The rearrangement joins TRBV18 to TRBJ1-6; possibly TRBD1 for D (5 bases). The CDR3 has 16 amino acids. Per the germline V gene, CDR1 is KGHSH and CDR2 is LQKENI. V lost 3 bases to trimming and J lost 5 bases, with 14 bases between them. The CDR3 reads CASSPSTGLNNSPLHF. CDR3 DNA sequence: TGTGCCAGCTCACCGAGCACGGGACTGAATAATTCACCCCTCCACTTT. Variable domain in full (rest from reference TRBV18 and TRBJ1-6): NAGVMQNPRHLVRRRGQEARLRCSPMKGHSHVYWYRQLPEEGLKFMVYLQKENIIDESGMPKERFSAEFPKEGPSILRIQQVVRGDSAAYFCASSPSTGLNNSPLHFGNGTRLTVT.

The V gene is TRBV29-1, the J gene TRBJ1-2; D uncertain. Germline V lookup: CDR1 SQVTM, CDR2 ANQGSEA. The CDR3 runs 14 residues. As DNA, the CDR3 is TGCACCACTAAAGGAACATTAGCTAACTATGGCTACACCTTC. This translates into CTTKGTLANYGYTF.

The chain carries TRBV5-1 and TRBJ2-1, with D possibly TRBD2 on 5 matching bases. V lost 2 bases and J 5 bases, leaving 11 bases between the germline ends. The V gene's germline CDR1 is SGHRS and CDR2 YFSETQ. The length of the CDR3 is 14 residues. CDR3: CASSFYEGDNEQFF. The CDR3 coding sequence is TGCGCCAGCAGCTTTTATGAGGGTGACAATGAGCAGTTCTTC. The full variable domain, completed using reference TRBV5-1 and TRBJ2-1, is KAGVTQTPRYLIKTRGQQVTLSCSPISGHRSVSWYQQTPGQGLQFLFEYFSETQRNKGNFPGRFSGRQFSNSRSEMNVSTLELGDSALYLCASSFYEGDNEQFFGPGTRLTVL.

The chain combines TRBV29-1 with TRBJ1-3; D gene uncertain. The V gene lost 4 bases and the J gene lost 1 base, with 11 bases spanning the gap. This CDR3 spans 14 amino acids. CDR1 is SQVTM, CDR2 ANQGSEA, per germline. The CDR3 nucleotides read TGCAGCGTTGTTTGGGCAGCTTCTGGAAACACCATATATTTT. This translates into CSVVWAASGNTIYF.

The V and J genes are TRBV4-1 and TRBJ1-3; D may be TRBD1 (6 bases). In germline, CDR1 is MGHRA, CDR2 YSYEKL. The V and J ends lost 1 base and 4 bases respectively, with 20 bases between them. This CDR3 comprises 18 residues. In DNA form, the CDR3 reads TGCGCCAGCAGCCAAGCCTGGCAGGGGACTTATCCCGGAAACACCATATATTTT. Protein product: CASSQAWQGTYPGNTIYF.

V is TRBV5-1 and J is TRBJ2-7, with TRBD2 matching 11 bases. J was trimmed by 12 bases and V by 0 bases; bases with no gene match: 11. In germline, CDR1 is SGHRS, CDR2 YFSETQ. The CDR3 consists of 15 residues. The CDR3 protein is CASSLGPVAGGPPYF. The CDR3 DNA is TGCGCCAGCAGCTTGGGGCCCGTAGCGGGAGGGCCGCCGTACTTC.

The rearrangement links TRBV18 to TRBJ1-4; 7 positions agree with TRBD1. This CDR3 has 16 amino acids. Germline V gene data show CDR1 as KGHSH and CDR2 as LQKENI. After removal of 0 bases from V and 0 bases from J, the junction contained 1 base not matched to a gene. This CDR3 is CASSPPGGTTNEKLFF. Here the CDR3 DNA reads TGTGCCAGCTCACCACCAGGGGGCACAACTAATGAAAAACTGTTTTTT.

The rearrangement joins TRBV20-1 to TRBJ2-5; D is unresolved. The CDR3 contains 10 residues. The germline V gene encodes CDR1 DFQATT and CDR2 SNEGSKA (reference sequence). V dropped 1 base and J dropped 5 bases, with 2 bases sitting between them. CDR3 sequence reads: CSARGETQYF. The CDR3 region has the DNA TGCAGTGCTAGAGGGGAGACCCAGTACTTC.

The genes are TRBV6-2 or TRBV6-3 and TRBJ2-1; 9 bases are shared with TRBD2. CDR3 size: 14 residues. V trimming: 5 bases; J trimming: 6 bases; junction bases outside the gene matches: 5. Germline V gene lookup returns CDR1 MNHEY and CDR2 SVGEGT. The CDR3 is CASSAGGGRNEQFF. The DNA for the CDR3 is TGTGCCAGCAGTGCGGGAGGGGGACGCAATGAGCAGTTCTTC.

The chain recombines TRBV7-3 with TRBJ1-1; 10 bases map to TRBD1. Unmatched junction bases numbered 9, after V lost 5 bases and J lost 6 bases. CDR3 size: 15 residues. Germline V gene sequence: CDR1 SGHTA, CDR2 FQGTGA. The CDR3 DNA reads as TGTGCCAGCAGCCTATCCGGGACAGGGGTATCTGAAGCTTTCTTT. Protein product: CASSLSGTGVSEAFF.

The chain is built from TRBV27 and TRBJ2-7; tentatively, D is TRBD1 or TRBD2 (5 bases each). The CDR3 loop spans 14 amino acids. The germline V gene has CDR1 MNHEY and CDR2 SMNVEV (reference sequence). Trimming shortened V by 4 bases and J by 4 bases, and 14 bases separated the two germline ends. The CDR3 loop is CASSSPGPKYEQYF. CDR3 coding DNA: TGTGCCAGCAGTTCACCGGGGCCGAAGTACGAGCAGTACTTC.

This chain links TRBV15 with TRBJ1-6; 7 nucleotides line up with TRBD1. V was pared by 3 bases and J by 5 bases, with 1 base of the junction left unmatched. From germline, CDR1 is LNHNV and CDR2 YYDKDF (reference sequence). The CDR3 has 14 amino acids. The CDR3 DNA sequence: TGTGCCACCAGCAGCAGGGGGGATAATTCACCCCTCCACTTT. It specifies CATSSRGDNSPLHF.

This clone was seen just once. In DNA, the CDR3 is TGTGCCAGCAGCTTTTCAGGGGGCAATCAGCCCCAGCATTTT. This translates into CASSFSGGNQPQHF. This chain uses TRBV5-5 with TRBJ1-5, with a weak D call TRBD1 (6 bases). Trimming left V 2 bases short and J 2 bases short, with 8 bases between. The CDR3 loop spans 14 amino acids. Germline V lookup: CDR1 SGHKS, CDR2 YYEKEE (reference sequence).

J is TRBJ1-2 and V is TRBV7-8; D remains unclear. This CDR3 has 14 residues. Germline V CDR1 and CDR2: SGHVS, FQNEAQ. V lost 3 bases to trimming and J lost 1 base, with 9 bases between them. The CDR3 protein is CASSLRNNNYGYTF. Written as DNA, the CDR3 is TGTGCCAGCAGCTTGAGGAACAATAACTATGGCTACACCTTC. The full variable domain, rest sourced from reference TRBV7-8 and TRBJ1-2, is GAGVSQSPRYKVAKRGQDVALRCDPISGHVSLFWYQQALGQGPEFLTYFQNEAQLDKSGLPSDRFFAERPEGSVSTLKIQRTQQEDSAVYLCASSLRNNNYGYTFGSGTRLTVV.

The chain is built from TRBV9 and TRBJ2-2; unclear D gene. Trimming shortened V by 3 bases and J by 6 bases, and 12 bases separated the two germline ends. Per germline, CDR1 SGDLS and CDR2 YYNGEE. The CDR3 spans 14 residues. The CDR3 nucleotides read TGTGCCAGCAGCGGCGGTTCTGGGGCCGGGGAGCTGTTTTTT. It codes for CASSGGSGAGELFF.

The V and J genes are TRBV7-2 and TRBJ2-7, with 10 positions matching TRBD1. Per germline, CDR1 SGHTA and CDR2 FQGNSA. This CDR3 comprises 14 residues. V shed 4 bases, J shed 4 bases, and the junction held 4 bases outside the gene matches. The CDR3 sequence: CASSSRQGAYEQYF. The CDR3, as DNA: TGTGCCAGCAGCTCTCGACAGGGGGCATACGAGCAGTACTTC.

The rearrangement joins TRBV13 to TRBJ1-3, with 7 nucleotides matching TRBD1. V shed 5 bases, J shed 5 bases, and the junction held 9 bases outside the gene matches. This CDR3 comprises 15 residues. Germline V CDR1 and CDR2: PRHDT, FYEKMQ (reference sequence). The CDR3 sequence: CASSPYRDSRNTIYF. As DNA, the CDR3 is TGTGCCAGCAGCCCCTACCGGGACAGCCGAAACACCATATATTTT.

V and J are TRBV7-9 and TRBJ1-3, with 8 bases matching TRBD1. CDR1 and CDR2 (germline): SEHNR, FQNEAQ (reference sequence). The CDR3 spans 15 residues. Unmatched junction bases numbered 5, after V lost 3 bases and J lost 4 bases. The CDR3 is CASSFYRGTGNTIYF. CDR3 in DNA: TGTGCCAGCAGCTTTTACAGGGGGACCGGAAACACCATATATTTT.

V usage is TRBV6-6 and J usage is TRBJ1-5, with no clear D. The CDR3 loop spans 14 amino acids. The V and J ends lost 7 bases and 4 bases respectively, with 14 bases between them. CDR1 MNHNY and CDR2 SVGAGI come from the germline V gene (reference sequence). This chain's CDR3 is CASNPQVGNQPQHF. DNA of the CDR3: TGTGCCAGCAACCCCCAAGTGGGTAATCAGCCCCAGCATTTT.

The chain joins TRBV5-5 to TRBJ2-2; D is unresolved. The V gene lost 2 bases and the J gene lost 1 base, with 6 bases spanning the gap. Per germline, CDR1 SGHKS and CDR2 YYEKEE (reference sequence). The CDR3 runs 14 residues. In DNA, the CDR3 is TGTGCCAGCAGCTTCCGCCTGAACACCGGGGAGCTGTTTTTT. Its protein product is CASSFRLNTGELFF. Full variable domain (missing parts from reference TRBV5-5 and TRBJ2-2): DAGVTQSPTHLIKTRGQQVTLRCSPISGHKSVSWYQQVLGQGPQFIFQYYEKEERGRGNFPDRFSARQFPNYSSELNVNALLLGDSALYLCASSFRLNTGELFFGEGSRLTVL.

This clone was detected once. V usage is TRBV2 and J usage is TRBJ2-1, with 11 bases lining up with TRBD2. The CDR3 has 15 residues. Trimming took 3 bases from V and 9 from J; bases not matched to a gene: 7. Germline assignment: CDR1 SNHLY and CDR2 FYNNEI. CDR3 sequence reads: CASSEFSGRASEQFF. For the CDR3, the DNA is TGTGCCAGCAGTGAGTTTAGCGGGAGGGCCAGTGAGCAGTTCTTC.